In its sample, the clone carrying this TCR beta chain was seen many times. Its antigen is undetermined. This record comes from a study of post-analysis software for immune sequencing data. Study findings and constraints: Multiple sclerosis was associated with a significant reduction in normalized Chao1 diversity relative to controls.

Incorporated into the TCR beta cDNA libraries were unique molecular identifiers, which served to reduce PCR and sequencing biases. Each batch of roughly 0.95 to 10 million T cells produced 500,000 to 600,000 cDNA molecules. Using its own MiXCR run on the PCR reads, TCRdb lists one record per CDR3 protein. The sample lists about 180,000 distinct CDR3 sequences, approximately 31% seen once, with more than 1.3% in the top ten. Sample: blood. The receptor was isolated from a girl aged 10-17 years with multiple sclerosis.

CDR3 bases: TGCGCCAGCAGCTTGGAGCAAACCATCGTTTACGAGCAGTACTTC. Residues: CASSLEQTIVYEQYF. V gene TRBV5-1 combines with J gene TRBJ2-7; no clear D gene. The CDR3 is 15 amino acids. Germline V gene data show CDR1 as SGHRS and CDR2 as YFSETQ. V was shortened by 0 bases and J by 4 bases, with 14 bases between the two germline ends.